This is a list of T cell receptor beta chains from one sample in a study of technical replicates of blood from a few donors. The protocol was immunoSEQ multiplex PCR, while the TCRdb copy is restricted to in-frame clones and leaves out a portion. The sample records about 90,000 clones, roughly 94% being singletons. The sample taken for sequencing was T cells isolated from PBMCs. These TCRs come from a human donor in good health. Each CDR3 is given without its conserved first and last residue. A D gene is named only where the DNA matches it firmly. Rows give clone size only sometimes, using once, few, many, or a class for an expanded clone.

j_call v_call d_call clone_size cdr3_aa
TRBJ2-1 TRBV13 TRBD2 - ASSLRLAPSHEQF
TRBJ2-3 TRBV28 TRBD2 - ASRADRLAGADTQY
TRBJ1-2 TRBV29-1 - - SVVGGGLGYGYT
TRBJ1-2 TRBV5-4 TRBD1 - ASSFDRGYGYT
TRBJ2-3 TRBV4-1 TRBD2 - ASSQVLAGADTQY
TRBJ1-1 TRBV7-8 - - ASSSLSTEAF
TRBJ1-4 TRBV5-6 - - ASSSQGRKTPTNEKLF
TRBJ1-5 TRBV19 TRBD1 - ASRGTGGSNQPQH
TRBJ1-5 TRBV6-5 - - ASSERNQPQH
TRBJ2-5 TRBV20-1 - - SARTQETQY
TRBJ2-2 TRBV7-9 TRBD2 - ASSLASGGRSGGELF
TRBJ1-5 TRBV27 - - ASSSQGGVGQPQH
TRBJ1-1 TRBV5-1 - - ASSLGAYLGMNTEAF
TRBJ2-7 TRBV11-1 TRBD1 - ASSLLGGTGAYEQY
TRBJ1-1 TRBV5-1 - once ASSSLSGGDAF
TRBJ2-5 TRBV18 TRBD2 - ASARLADQETQY
TRBJ1-2 TRBV4-2 - once ASSQEGMLAGDGYT
TRBJ2-3 TRBV27 TRBD1 - ASSTRQGGDTQY
TRBJ1-1 TRBV6-5 - - ASSSFPNFPQGAF
TRBJ2-2 TRBV6-4 - - ASSDPPSCTGELF
TRBJ1-2 TRBV5-6 - - ASIPGGYYGYT
TRBJ1-5 TRBV9 - - AIAHPFGENQPQH
TRBJ2-7 TRBV6-1 - - ASRVRRGRYEQY
TRBJ2-5 TRBV11-2 - - ASRSFSRGGETQY
TRBJ1-1 TRBV27 - - ASSLLSGDAEAF
TRBJ2-2 TRBV18 - - ASSSGSSNTGELF
TRBJ2-2 TRBV9 - once ASSVVRGGELF
TRBJ1-2 TRBV5-4 TRBD1 - ASSLDPGTGGDYT
TRBJ2-7 TRBV6-1 TRBD2 - ASTWGTSPYEQY
TRBJ2-1 TRBV5-4 TRBD1 - ASSRDRGQDNEQF
TRBJ2-5 TRBV6-6 TRBD2 - ASSRTSGQETQY
TRBJ1-3 TRBV5-1 - - ASSLGSSGNTIY
TRBJ1-5 TRBV7-2 TRBD1 - ASSLGQGPNQPQH
TRBJ2-2 TRBV5-1 - - ASSSLAQITGELF
TRBJ2-7 TRBV19 - - ASSLPTGGQDPYEQY
TRBJ1-5 TRBV11-3 - - ASSPGPDQPQH
TRBJ2-6 TRBV28 - - ASSLGYNRLGANVLT
TRBJ2-3 TRBV27 - - ASSLAVTNADTQY
TRBJ1-1 TRBV7-9 TRBD1 - ASSFFGAGGTEAF
TRBJ2-5 TRBV7-2 TRBD2 - ASSLTGGGQETQY
TRBJ2-2 TRBV5-1 - - ASSLVPGANTGELF
TRBJ2-1 TRBV11-3 TRBD2 - ASSLDNSGGAGEQF